This entry lists 15 T cell receptor beta chains sequenced from one sample in a study of shared clonotypes between healthy human individuals (TCRdb year 2020). The library was prepared using the immunoSEQ multiplex PCR assay. This immuneACCESS table, as held by TCRdb, lists in-frame sequences with V and J called but not all clones. Of the missing ones, under half trace to an unresolved V gene in checked studies; the others have no known cause. Counted in this sample were 2 million to 2.5 million clones; approximately 96% of them appeared once. The top ten constitute 0.1% to 0.15% of the sample. Specimen: naive CD4+ T cells sorted from blood. Per the publication, the cell subset or site label means: CD45RA+ positively selected. The source is a man in his late teens or twenties in good health.

J is TRBJ1-1 and V is TRBV4-1; 7 nucleotides match TRBD1. The CDR3 consists of 18 residues. Germline V gene lookup returns CDR1 MGHRA and CDR2 YSYEKL. V was pared by 4 bases and J by 0 bases, with 14 bases of the junction left unmatched. The CDR3 DNA follows: TGCGCCAGCAGCCCCAAGAGCCCAGGGGGAAAGATGAACACTGAAGCTTTCTTT. Protein sequence: CASSPKSPGGKMNTEAFF.

The rearrangement links TRBV5-1 to TRBJ1-1; D is unclear. Trimming cost V 2 bases and J 0 bases, with 23 bases left between them. Germline CDR1 reads SGHRS; CDR2 reads YFSETQ. CDR3 length: 19 residues. The CDR3 loop reads CASSLSFSGRRVMNTEAFF. CDR3 DNA sequence: TGCGCCAGCAGCTTATCCTTCTCGGGCAGGAGAGTAATGAACACTGAAGCTTTCTTT.

V usage is TRBV19 and J usage is TRBJ2-7, with 9 bases identical to TRBD1. Germline V gene data show CDR1 as LNHDA and CDR2 as SQIVND (reference sequence). The CDR3 is 15 amino acids. The trim removed 0 bases at V and 1 base at J, leaving 1 base unmatched. This CDR3 reads CASSIEGQGSYEQYF. CDR3 nucleotides: TGTGCCAGTAGTATAGAAGGACAGGGGTCCTACGAGCAGTACTTC.

The chain recombines TRBV5-1 with TRBJ2-3; the D gene is possibly TRBD2 (6 bases). The CDR3 extends over 14 amino acids. V shed 6 bases and J shed 0 bases, with 11 bases lying between them. Germline CDR1 SGHRS, CDR2 YFSETQ. Here the CDR3 DNA reads TGCGCCAGCACTCCCACTAGCAGCACAGATACGCAGTATTTT. It specifies CASTPTSSTDTQYF. Using reference TRBV5-1 and TRBJ2-3 for the parts outside the CDR3, the full variable domain is KAGVTQTPRYLIKTRGQQVTLSCSPISGHRSVSWYQQTPGQGLQFLFEYFSETQRNKGNFPGRFSGRQFSNSRSEMNVSTLELGDSALYLCASTPTSSTDTQYFGPGTRLTVL.

The chain has TRBV30 and TRBJ2-3; D perhaps matches TRBD2 (6 bases). Between the trimmed V and J ends, which lost 1 base and 4 bases, there was a span of 18 bases. Per germline, CDR1 GTSNPN and CDR2 SVGIG (reference sequence). The CDR3 covers 16 residues. This CDR3 is CAWSGMGGLLADTQYF. DNA for the CDR3: TGTGCCTGGAGTGGAATGGGGGGTTTGCTGGCAGATACGCAGTATTTT. Looking up the rest from reference TRBV30 and TRBJ2-3 gives the full variable domain: SQTIHQWPATLVQPVGSPLSLECTVEGTSNPNLYWYRQAAGRGLQLLFYSVGIGQISSEVPQNLSASRPQDRQFILSSKKLLLSDSGFYLCAWSGMGGLLADTQYFGPGTRLTVL.

This chain uses TRBV2 with TRBJ1-4, with D possibly being TRBD1 (6 bases). This CDR3 has 14 residues. V was shortened by 6 bases and J by 11 bases, with 19 bases between the two germline ends. From germline, CDR1 is SNHLY and CDR2 FYNNEI. This chain's CDR3 is CASRSGATSPKLFF. The CDR3 region has the DNA TGTGCCAGCAGATCAGGGGCCACGTCCCCCAAACTGTTTTTT.

The chain links TRBV5-6 to TRBJ2-3, with 12 bases matching TRBD1. The CDR3 is 16 amino acids. Trimming at V came to 4 bases and at J to 2 bases, leaving 5 bases not matched to a gene. Germline CDR1 is SGHDT and CDR2 is YYEEEE. The DNA for the CDR3 is TGTGCCAGCAGCATCCGGGACAGGGGGCCCACAGATACGCAGTATTTT. Translation gives CASSIRDRGPTDTQYF.

The chain recombines TRBV6-1 with TRBJ2-1; D is unresolved. Germline V gives CDR1 MNHNS, CDR2 SASEGT. Trimming shortened V by 0 bases and J by 7 bases, and 16 bases separated the two germline ends. CDR3 length equals 16 residues. The CDR3 region has the DNA TGTGCCAGCAGTGAAGCGCATGGGTCCCTCAGGAATGAGCAGTTCTTC. It is translated as CASSEAHGSLRNEQFF.

This clone was recorded a few times. The gene calls are TRBV7-2 and TRBJ2-3; unclear D gene. In germline, CDR1 is SGHTA, CDR2 FQGNSA. The CDR3 consists of 11 residues. The ends were cut back, 4 bases at V and 2 bases at J, with 1 base in the middle. The CDR3 nucleotides read TGTGCCAGCAGCTACACAGATACGCAGTATTTT. This codes for CASSYTDTQYF.

The genes are TRBV10-3 and TRBJ2-5; D is perhaps TRBD2 (7 bases). The CDR3 totals 17 residues. Germline V lookup: CDR1 ENHRY, CDR2 SYGVKD. The V end lost 5 bases, the J end lost 1 base, and 20 bases lay between the germline ends. CDR3 sequence: CAISPSWGGRVQETQYF. The CDR3 DNA sequence: TGTGCCATCAGTCCGTCCTGGGGGGGGCGCGTCCAAGAGACCCAGTACTTC.

The rearrangement links TRBV30 to TRBJ1-1; D unresolved. The CDR3 extends over 15 amino acids. Trimming removed 0 bases at V and 1 base at J, with 12 bases between. The germline V gene encodes CDR1 GTSNPN and CDR2 SVGIG (reference sequence). CDR3 sequence: CAWSVSRGPNTEAFF. DNA for the CDR3: TGTGCCTGGAGTGTATCTCGGGGTCCGAACACTGAAGCTTTCTTT.

This clone was observed a single time. The chain is built from TRBV28 and TRBJ2-7; 9 nucleotides line up with TRBD1. J was trimmed by 0 bases and V by 6 bases; bases with no gene match: 3. Germline CDR1 is MDHEN and CDR2 is SYDVKM. The CDR3 runs to 14 residues. DNA for the CDR3: TGTGCCAGCAGGGACAGGGGTTCCTCCTACGAGCAGTACTTC. Its protein product is CASRDRGSSYEQYF.

The chain is built from TRBV30 and TRBJ1-6; 10 bases line up with TRBD1. CDR1 and CDR2 (germline): GTSNPN, SVGIG (reference sequence). The CDR3 covers 14 residues. The ends lost 3 bases at V and 10 bases at J; junction bases unmatched: 6. This CDR3 reads CAWRQDRGKSPLHF. Written as DNA, the CDR3 is TGTGCCTGGAGGCAGGACAGGGGGAAATCACCCCTCCACTTT.

The chain carries TRBV14 and TRBJ2-1; unclear D gene. The CDR3 length is 12 residues. V was shortened by 3 bases and J by 5 bases, with 5 bases between the two germline ends. In germline, CDR1 is SGHDN, CDR2 FVKESK. The CDR3 DNA reads as TGTGCCAGCAGCCAGATAAACAATGAGCAGTTCTTC. This translates into CASSQINNEQFF.

This sequence joins TRBV5-1 and TRBJ2-3; 7 bases line up with TRBD2. J lost 3 bases, V lost 0 bases, and 4 bases had no gene match. Germline V gives CDR1 SGHRS, CDR2 YFSETQ. The CDR3 sequence is 15 residues long. The CDR3 region is CASSLGERETDTQYF. In nucleotides, the CDR3 is TGCGCCAGCAGCTTGGGGGAGCGGGAAACAGATACGCAGTATTTT.